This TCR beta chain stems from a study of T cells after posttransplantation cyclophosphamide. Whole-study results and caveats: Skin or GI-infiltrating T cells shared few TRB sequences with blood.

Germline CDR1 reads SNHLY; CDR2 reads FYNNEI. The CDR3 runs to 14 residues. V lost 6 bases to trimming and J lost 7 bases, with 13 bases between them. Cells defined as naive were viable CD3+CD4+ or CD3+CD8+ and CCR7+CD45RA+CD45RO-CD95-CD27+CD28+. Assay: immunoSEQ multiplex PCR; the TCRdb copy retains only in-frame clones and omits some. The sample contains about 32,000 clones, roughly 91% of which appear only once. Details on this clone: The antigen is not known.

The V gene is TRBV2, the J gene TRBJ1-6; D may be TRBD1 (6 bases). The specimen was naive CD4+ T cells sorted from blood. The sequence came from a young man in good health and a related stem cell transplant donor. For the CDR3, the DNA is TGTGCCAGCAGGAGGACAGCCCCGAATTCACCCCTCCACTTT. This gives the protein CASRRTAPNSPLHF. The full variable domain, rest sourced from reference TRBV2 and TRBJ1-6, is EPEVTQTPSHQVTQMGQEVILRCVPISNHLYFYWYRQILGQKVEFLVSFYNNEISEKSEIFDDQFSVERPDGSNFTLKIRSTKLEDSAMYFCASRRTAPNSPLHFGNGTRLTVT.